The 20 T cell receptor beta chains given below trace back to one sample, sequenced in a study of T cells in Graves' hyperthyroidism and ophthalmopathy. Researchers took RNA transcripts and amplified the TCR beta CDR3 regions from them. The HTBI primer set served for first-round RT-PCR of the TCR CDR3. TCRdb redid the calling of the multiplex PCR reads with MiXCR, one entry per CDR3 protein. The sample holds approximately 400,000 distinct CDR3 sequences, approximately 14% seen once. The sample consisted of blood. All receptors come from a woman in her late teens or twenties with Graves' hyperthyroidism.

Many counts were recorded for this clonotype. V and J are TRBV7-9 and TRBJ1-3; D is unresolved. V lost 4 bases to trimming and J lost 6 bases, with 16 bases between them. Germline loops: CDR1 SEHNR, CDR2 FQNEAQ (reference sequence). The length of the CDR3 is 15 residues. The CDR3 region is CASSSAARFENTIYF. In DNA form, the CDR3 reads TGTGCCAGCAGCTCCGCAGCCCGTTTTGAAAACACCATATATTTT.

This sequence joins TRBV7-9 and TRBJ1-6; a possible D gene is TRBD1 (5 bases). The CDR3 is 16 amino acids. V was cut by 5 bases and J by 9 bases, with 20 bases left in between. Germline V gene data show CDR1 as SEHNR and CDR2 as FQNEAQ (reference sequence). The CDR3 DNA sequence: TGTGCCAGCAGCCCCCTGGGCCAAGGGGATGGTTCACCCCTCCACTTT. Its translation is CASSPLGQGDGSPLHF.

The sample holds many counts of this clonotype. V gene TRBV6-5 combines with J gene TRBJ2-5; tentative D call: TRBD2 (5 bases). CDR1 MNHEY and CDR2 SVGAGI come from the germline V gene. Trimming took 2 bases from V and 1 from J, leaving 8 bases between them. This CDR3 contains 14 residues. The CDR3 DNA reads TGTGCCAGCAGTTACCCGGGGATCCAAGAGACCCAGTACTTC. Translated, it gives CASSYPGIQETQYF.

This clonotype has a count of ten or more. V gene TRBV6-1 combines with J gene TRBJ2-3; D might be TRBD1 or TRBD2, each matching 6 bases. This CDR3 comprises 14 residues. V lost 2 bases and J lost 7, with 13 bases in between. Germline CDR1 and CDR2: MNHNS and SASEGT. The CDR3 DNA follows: TGTGCCAGCAGTGAACAAGGGGGGAGTAATACGCAGTATTTT. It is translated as CASSEQGGSNTQYF.

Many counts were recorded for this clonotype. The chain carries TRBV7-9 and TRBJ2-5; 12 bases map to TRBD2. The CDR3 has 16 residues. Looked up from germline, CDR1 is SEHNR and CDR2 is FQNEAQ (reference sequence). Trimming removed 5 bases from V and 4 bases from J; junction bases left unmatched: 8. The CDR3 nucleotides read TGTGCCAGCAGCCCTAGCCTAGCGGGAGGGCCAGAGACCCAGTACTTC. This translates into CASSPSLAGGPETQYF.

CDR3 nucleotide sequence: TGTGCCAGTAGGACTAGCGGGAGGGCCCACAATGAGCAGTTCTTC. This translates into CASRTSGRAHNEQFF. The chain joins TRBV19 to TRBJ2-1, with 14 bases identical to TRBD2. Trimming took 6 bases from V and 5 from J; bases not matched to a gene: 3. The CDR3 contains 15 residues. From germline, CDR1 is LNHDA and CDR2 SQIVND (reference sequence). The variable domain in full, completed from reference TRBV19 and TRBJ2-1, reads DGGITQSPKYLFRKEGQNVTLSCEQNLNHDAMYWYRQDPGQGLRLIYYSQIVNDFQKGDIAEGYSVSREKKESFPLTVTSAQKNPTAFYLCASRTSGRAHNEQFFGPGTRLTVL.

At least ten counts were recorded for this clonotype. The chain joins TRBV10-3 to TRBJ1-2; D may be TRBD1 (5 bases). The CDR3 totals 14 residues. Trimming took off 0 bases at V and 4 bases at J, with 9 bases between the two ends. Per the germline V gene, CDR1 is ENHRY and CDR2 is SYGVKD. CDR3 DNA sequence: TGTGCCATCAGTGAGTCGGGACTGATCTATGGCTACACCTTC. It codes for CAISESGLIYGYTF.

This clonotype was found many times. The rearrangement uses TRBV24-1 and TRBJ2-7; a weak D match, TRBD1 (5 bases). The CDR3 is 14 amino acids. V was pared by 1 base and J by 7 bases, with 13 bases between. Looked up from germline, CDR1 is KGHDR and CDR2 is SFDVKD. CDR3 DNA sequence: TGTGCCACCAGTGATTTCGCAGGGAACGGGGAGCAGTACTTC. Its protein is CATSDFAGNGEQYF.

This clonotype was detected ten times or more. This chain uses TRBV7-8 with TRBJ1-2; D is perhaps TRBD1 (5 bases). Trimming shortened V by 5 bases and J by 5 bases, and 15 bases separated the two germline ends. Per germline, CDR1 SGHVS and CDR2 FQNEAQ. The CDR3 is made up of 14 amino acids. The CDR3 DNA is TGTGCCAGCAGCCCCGGACCCGCAGGGTATGGCTACACCTTC. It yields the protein CASSPGPAGYGYTF. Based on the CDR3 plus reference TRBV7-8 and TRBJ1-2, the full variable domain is GAGVSQSPRYKVAKRGQDVALRCDPISGHVSLFWYQQALGQGPEFLTYFQNEAQLDKSGLPSDRFFAERPEGSVSTLKIQRTQQEDSAVYLCASSPGPAGYGYTFGSGTRLTVV.

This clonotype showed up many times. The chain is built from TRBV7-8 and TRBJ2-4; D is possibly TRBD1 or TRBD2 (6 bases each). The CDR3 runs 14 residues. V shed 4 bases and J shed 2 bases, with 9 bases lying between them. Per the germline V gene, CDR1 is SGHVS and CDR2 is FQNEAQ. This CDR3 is CASSSGGSKNIQYF. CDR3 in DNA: TGTGCCAGCAGCTCCGGGGGCTCCAAAAACATTCAGTACTTC.

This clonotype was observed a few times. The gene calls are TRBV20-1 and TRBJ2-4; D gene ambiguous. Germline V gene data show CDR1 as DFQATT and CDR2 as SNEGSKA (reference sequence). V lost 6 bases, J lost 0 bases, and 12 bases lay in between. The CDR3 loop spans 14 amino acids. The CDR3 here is CSAPSFLAKNIQYF. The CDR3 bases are TGCAGTGCCCCGTCTTTTTTAGCCAAAAACATTCAGTACTTC.

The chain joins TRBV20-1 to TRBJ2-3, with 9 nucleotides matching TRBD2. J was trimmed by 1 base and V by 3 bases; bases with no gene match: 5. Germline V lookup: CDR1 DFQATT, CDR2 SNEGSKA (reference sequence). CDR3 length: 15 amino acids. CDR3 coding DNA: TGCAGTGCTAGGGGGCCTAGCGGGGGCACAGATACGCAGTATTTT. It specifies CSARGPSGGTDTQYF.

CDR3 region: CAIMTSGESEQFF. The CDR3 DNA reads TGTGCCATCATGACTAGCGGAGAAAGCGAGCAGTTCTTC. The chain carries TRBV10-3 and TRBJ2-1; 9 bases agree with TRBD2. There are 13 residues in the CDR3. Germline V gene data show CDR1 as ENHRY and CDR2 as SYGVKD. V lost 7 bases, J lost 10 bases, and 8 bases stayed unmatched.

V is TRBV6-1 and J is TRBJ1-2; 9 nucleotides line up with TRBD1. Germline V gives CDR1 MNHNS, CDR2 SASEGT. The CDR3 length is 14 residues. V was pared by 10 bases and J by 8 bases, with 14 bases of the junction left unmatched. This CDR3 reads CATYRRTGDYGYTF. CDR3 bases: TGTGCCACTTACCGGAGGACAGGGGATTACGGCTACACCTTC.

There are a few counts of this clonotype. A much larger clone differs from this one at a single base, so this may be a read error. CDR3 region: CASSVEGSGRSYNKQFF. The CDR3 nucleotides read TGTGCCAGCAGCGTAGAAGGTAGCGGGAGGTCATACAATAAGCAGTTCTTC. V is TRBV9 and J is TRBJ2-1; TRBD2 matches 10 bases. The CDR3 is 17 residues long. Germline V gene data show CDR1 as SGDLS and CDR2 as YYNGEE.

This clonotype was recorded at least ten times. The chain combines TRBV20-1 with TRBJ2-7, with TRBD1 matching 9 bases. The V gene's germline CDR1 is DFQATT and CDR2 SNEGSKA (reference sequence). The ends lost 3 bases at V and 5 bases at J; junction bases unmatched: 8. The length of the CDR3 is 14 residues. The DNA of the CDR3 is TGCAGTGCTAGGTACCAACAGGGGGCGGACGAGCAGTACTTC. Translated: CSARYQQGADEQYF.

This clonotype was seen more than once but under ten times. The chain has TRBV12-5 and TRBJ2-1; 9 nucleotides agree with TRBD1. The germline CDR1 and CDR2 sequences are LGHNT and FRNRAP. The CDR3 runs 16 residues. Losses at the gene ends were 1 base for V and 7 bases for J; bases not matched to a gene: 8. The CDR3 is CASGLDTGGAMNEQFF. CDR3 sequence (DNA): TGTGCTAGTGGTTTGGATACAGGGGGCGCAATGAATGAGCAGTTCTTC. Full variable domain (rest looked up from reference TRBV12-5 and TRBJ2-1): DARVTQTPRHKVTEMGQEVTMRCQPILGHNTVFWYRQTMMQGLELLAYFRNRAPLDDSGMPKDRFSAEMPDATLATLKIQPSEPRDSAVYFCASGLDTGGAMNEQFFGPGTRLTVL.

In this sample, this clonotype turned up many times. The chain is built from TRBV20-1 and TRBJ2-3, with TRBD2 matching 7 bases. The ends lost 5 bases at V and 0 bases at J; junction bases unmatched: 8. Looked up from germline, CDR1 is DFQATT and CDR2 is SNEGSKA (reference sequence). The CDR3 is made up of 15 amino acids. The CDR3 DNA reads TGCAGTGCTCCCTCGGCCGGGAGGAGCACAGATACGCAGTATTTT. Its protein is CSAPSAGRSTDTQYF.

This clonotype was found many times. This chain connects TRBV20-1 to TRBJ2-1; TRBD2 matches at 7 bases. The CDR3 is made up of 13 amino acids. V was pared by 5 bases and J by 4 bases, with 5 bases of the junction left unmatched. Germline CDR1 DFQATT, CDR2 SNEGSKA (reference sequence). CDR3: CSALIAGYNEQFF. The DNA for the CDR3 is TGCAGTGCTTTGATAGCGGGTTACAATGAGCAGTTCTTC.

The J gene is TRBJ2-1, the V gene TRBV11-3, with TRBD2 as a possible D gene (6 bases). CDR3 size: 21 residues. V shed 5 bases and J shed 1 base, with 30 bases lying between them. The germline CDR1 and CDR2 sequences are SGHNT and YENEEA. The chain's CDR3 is CASSPSPQLADYLHSYNEQFF. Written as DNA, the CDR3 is TGTGCCAGCAGCCCCTCCCCTCAACTAGCAGACTATCTTCATTCCTACAATGAGCAGTTCTTC.